This T cell receptor (beta chain) was sequenced in a study of T cell responses to AZD1222 COVID-19 vaccine. General observations from the study: Spike-wide vaccine-associated CD4 TCRs dominated at 160-218 and 743-854. Repertoires in all cases were sampled only once the peak T cell response had passed. An increase in Spike-specific TCR breadth and depth was observed after two AZD1222 doses.

Generated by immunoSEQ multiplex PCR, the TCRdb table keeps only in-frame clones and is missing some. This table holds about 180,000 clones, over 80% found once. This clone has a handful of counts. The antigen is unknown. Sequencing used peripheral blood, obtained 28 days after the second dose of the MenACWY control vaccine. The sequence derives from an adult who received the MenACWY meningococcal vaccine as a control.

CDR3 protein: CASSISAGGHYGYTF. In DNA form, the CDR3 reads TGTGCCAGTAGTATATCCGCCGGCGGGCACTATGGCTACACCTTC. The rearrangement links TRBV19 to TRBJ1-2; D unclear. The CDR3 length is 15 residues. Trimming removed 2 bases from V and 3 bases from J, with 13 bases in between. From germline, CDR1 is LNHDA and CDR2 SQIVND (reference sequence).